This T cell receptor beta chain was found in a study of cytomegalovirus exposure and HLA in healthy donors. General study findings and limits: Cytomegalovirus association was listed for 170 or so TCR beta chains. A few CMV-associated chains were confirmed in vitro to be specific for CMV antigens.

This clone was seen just once. Its antigen is not identified. The CDR3 covers 16 residues. Germline V gene sequence: CDR1 SGHKS, CDR2 YYEKEE (reference sequence). V lost 4 bases and J lost 1; bases outside the gene matches: 10. Sequencing used immunoSEQ multiplex PCR; TCRdb keeps in-frame clones, though not all of them. The data show roughly 70,000 clones, around 97% seen once. The sequenced sample consisted of PBMCs. The rearrangement uses TRBV5-5 and TRBJ1-1, with 7 positions matching TRBD1. This TCR came from a man aged 18 to 29 in good health and CMV-seronegative. The CDR3 coding sequence is TGTGCCAGCAGCCCCACCGACAGGGCTTCGAACACTGAAGCTTTCTTT. Its translation: CASSPTDRASNTEAFF.